The 9 T cell receptor beta chains in this list originate from one sample, sequenced in a study of T cells in Graves' hyperthyroidism and ophthalmopathy. RNA transcripts yielded amplified TCR beta CDR3 regions. HTBI primers were employed in a first-round RT-PCR of the TCR CDR3. TCRdb re-derived calls from the multiplex PCR reads in MiXCR, one entry per CDR3 protein. The data show almost 500,000 distinct CDR3 sequences, with about 20% seen just once and 45% to 50% held by the top ten. The specimen sequenced was blood. These receptors were obtained from a woman in her sixties or seventies with Graves' ophthalmopathy.

The chain is built from TRBV10-2 and TRBJ2-7; D gene unclear. With 1 base removed from V and 3 bases from J, the gap between germline ends came to 10 bases. CDR1 and CDR2 (germline): WSHSY, SAAADI. The CDR3 consists of 14 residues. The CDR3 protein is CASSELPGVYEQYF. The DNA for the CDR3 is TGCGCCAGCAGTGAGTTGCCCGGCGTCTACGAGCAGTACTTC.

The CDR3 DNA reads TGCAGTGCTAGACTTAACTATGGCTACACCTTC. Protein: CSARLNYGYTF. The chain combines TRBV20-1 with TRBJ1-2; no clear D. The V end was cut by 2 bases, the J end by 1 base, with 2 bases between. The CDR3 covers 11 residues. Germline V gene data show CDR1 as DFQATT and CDR2 as SNEGSKA (reference sequence).

A few counts support this clonotype. The chain joins TRBV7-9 to TRBJ2-7, with TRBD2 matching over 7 bases. With V trimmed by 6 bases and J by 2 bases, 10 bases remained unmatched. This CDR3 has 15 residues. The V gene's germline CDR1 is SEHNR and CDR2 FQNEAQ (reference sequence). CDR3: CASSGGGLLTYEQYF. The CDR3 bases are TGTGCCAGCAGTGGGGGGGGACTCTTAACCTACGAGCAGTACTTC.

V is TRBV6-2 or TRBV6-3 and J is TRBJ2-7, with D hard to call. Trimming pared 0 bases from V and 7 bases from J, leaving 13 bases between. The CDR3 runs 14 residues. Germline CDR1 MNHEY, CDR2 SVGEGT. The CDR3 loop is CASSYSKVSREQYF. The CDR3 DNA reads TGTGCCAGCAGTTACTCGAAGGTTAGCAGGGAGCAGTACTTC.

This chain connects TRBV5-1 to TRBJ2-1; D gene unclear. The CDR3 contains 15 residues. Between the trimmed V and J ends, which lost 3 bases and 0 bases, there was a span of 10 bases. CDR1 is SGHRS, CDR2 YFSETQ, per germline. The CDR3 bases are TGCGCCAGCAGCTCAACAGCTACCTCCTACAATGAGCAGTTCTTC. It codes for CASSSTATSYNEQFF.

V and J are TRBV6-1 and TRBJ2-7; 13 bases match TRBD2. This CDR3 is built from 15 residues. From germline, CDR1 is MNHNS and CDR2 SASEGT. Losses at the gene ends were 5 bases for V and 3 bases for J; bases not matched to a gene: 4. Here the CDR3 DNA reads TGTGCCAGCAGTTATGGACTAGCGGGGGACTACGAGCAGTACTTC. Translating gives CASSYGLAGDYEQYF.

The chain links TRBV18 to TRBJ1-1; a possible D gene is TRBD1 (5 bases). The CDR3 is 14 amino acids. Germline CDR1 reads KGHSH; CDR2 reads LQKENI. V dropped 5 bases and J dropped 4 bases, with 14 bases sitting between them. The CDR3 DNA sequence: TGTGCCAGCTCATCGAAAAGCGGGACCACTGAAGCTTTCTTT. Its translation is CASSSKSGTTEAFF.

The table lists this clonotype with many counts. The rearrangement uses TRBV3-1 and TRBJ1-1; D not certain. This CDR3 has 14 amino acids. The V gene's germline CDR1 is LGHDT and CDR2 YNNKEL (reference sequence). V lost 1 base, J lost 0 bases, and 6 bases lay in between. The CDR3, as DNA: TGTGCCAGCAGCCAAGGGACGCTGAACACTGAAGCTTTCTTT. Encoded protein: CASSQGTLNTEAFF. The full variable domain, completed using reference TRBV3-1 and TRBJ1-1, is DTAVSQTPKYLVTQMGNDKSIKCEQNLGHDTMYWYKQDSKKFLKIMFSYNNKELIINETVPNRFSPKSPDKAHLNLHINSLELGDSAVYFCASSQGTLNTEAFFGQGTRLTVV.

This clonotype was counted only a few times. The chain links TRBV7-9 to TRBJ2-5, with 12 bases fitting TRBD2. Trimming took 5 bases from V and 6 from J; bases not matched to a gene: 13. CDR3 size: 17 residues. CDR1 is SEHNR and CDR2 is FQNEAQ in the germline V gene (reference sequence). CDR3: CASSPPGTSGFQKTQYF. CDR3 DNA sequence: TGTGCCAGCAGCCCCCCCGGGACTAGCGGGTTTCAGAAGACCCAGTACTTC.